This T cell receptor beta chain was identified during a study of T cell repertoires in cytomegalovirus infection. Study background: Carrying CMV and the relevant HLA type showed in public TCR beta signatures.

This CDR3 is 14 amino acids long. Trimming removed 1 base from V and 1 base from J, with 7 bases in between. Per the germline V gene, CDR1 is SNHLY and CDR2 is FYNNEI. TCRdb called the reads again in MiXCR, with one record for every CDR3 protein. The sample consists of approximately 500,000 distinct CDR3 sequences, approximately 15% of them appearing once. Study observations and caveats: HLA-C-restricted, CMV-specific TCR beta clonotypes were dominant ex vivo. Accumulated public TCR beta family frequency recognized individuals carrying CMV together with the relevant HLA.

A remark on this clonotype: The antigen is not known.

This clonotype was sampled from a human donor in good health (CMV status not recorded). Some clones in this sample may be carry-over from other donors' samples. Sequenced material: CD8+ T cells from PBMCs. The gene calls are TRBV2 and TRBJ1-2; D is perhaps TRBD1 (5 bases). The CDR3 DNA sequence: TGTGCCAGCAGTGAAGGGGGCAGTAACTATGGCTACACCTTC. This encodes CASSEGGSNYGYTF.